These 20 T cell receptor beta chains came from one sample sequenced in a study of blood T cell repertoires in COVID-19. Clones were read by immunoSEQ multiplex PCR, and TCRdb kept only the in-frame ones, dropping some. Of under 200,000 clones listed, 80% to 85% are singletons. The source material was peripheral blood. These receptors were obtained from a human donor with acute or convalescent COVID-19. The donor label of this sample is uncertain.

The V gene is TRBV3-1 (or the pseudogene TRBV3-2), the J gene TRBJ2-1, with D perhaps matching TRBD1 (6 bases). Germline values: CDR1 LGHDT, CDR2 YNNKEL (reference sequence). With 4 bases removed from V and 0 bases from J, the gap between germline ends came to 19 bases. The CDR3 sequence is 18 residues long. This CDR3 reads CASSPGLQGLSSYNEQFF. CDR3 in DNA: TGTGCCAGCAGCCCTGGTCTCCAGGGGTTGAGCTCCTACAATGAGCAGTTCTTC.

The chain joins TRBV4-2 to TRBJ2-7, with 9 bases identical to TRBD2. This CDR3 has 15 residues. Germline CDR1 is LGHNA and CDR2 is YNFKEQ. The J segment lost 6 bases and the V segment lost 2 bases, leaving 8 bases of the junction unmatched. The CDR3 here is CASSQLGGGAPEQYF. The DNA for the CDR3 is TGTGCCAGCAGCCAACTCGGCGGGGGGGCGCCCGAGCAGTACTTC.

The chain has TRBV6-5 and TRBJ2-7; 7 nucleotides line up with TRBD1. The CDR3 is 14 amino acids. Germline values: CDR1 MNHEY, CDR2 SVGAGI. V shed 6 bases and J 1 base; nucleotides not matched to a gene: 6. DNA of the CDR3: TGTGCCAGCAGAAGCCGGGACAGATCCTACGAGCAGTACTTC. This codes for CASRSRDRSYEQYF.

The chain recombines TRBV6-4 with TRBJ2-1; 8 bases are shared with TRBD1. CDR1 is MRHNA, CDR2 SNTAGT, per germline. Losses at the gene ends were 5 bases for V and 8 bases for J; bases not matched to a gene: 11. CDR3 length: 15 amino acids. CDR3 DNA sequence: TGTGCCAGCAGTTCGACAGGGGTCGGTGGCGATGAGCAGTTCTTC. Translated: CASSSTGVGGDEQFF.

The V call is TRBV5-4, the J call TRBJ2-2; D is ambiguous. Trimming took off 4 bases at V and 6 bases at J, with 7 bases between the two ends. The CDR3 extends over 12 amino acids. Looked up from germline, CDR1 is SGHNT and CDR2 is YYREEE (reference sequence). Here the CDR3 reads CASSLTPGELFF. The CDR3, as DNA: TGTGCCAGCAGCCTGACACCCGGGGAGCTGTTTTTT.

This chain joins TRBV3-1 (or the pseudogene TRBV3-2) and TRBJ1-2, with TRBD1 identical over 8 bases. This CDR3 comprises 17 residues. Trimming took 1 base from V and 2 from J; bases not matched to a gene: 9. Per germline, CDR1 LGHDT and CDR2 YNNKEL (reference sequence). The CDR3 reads CASSQVEDHRGNYGYTF. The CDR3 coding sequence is TGTGCCAGCAGCCAAGTTGAAGATCACAGGGGGAACTATGGCTACACCTTC.

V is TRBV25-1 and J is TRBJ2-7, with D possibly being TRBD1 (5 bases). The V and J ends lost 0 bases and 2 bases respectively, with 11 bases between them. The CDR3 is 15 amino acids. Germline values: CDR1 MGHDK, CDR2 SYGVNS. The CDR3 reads CASSEYGKGAYEQYF. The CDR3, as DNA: TGTGCCAGCAGTGAATACGGAAAAGGGGCCTACGAGCAGTACTTC.

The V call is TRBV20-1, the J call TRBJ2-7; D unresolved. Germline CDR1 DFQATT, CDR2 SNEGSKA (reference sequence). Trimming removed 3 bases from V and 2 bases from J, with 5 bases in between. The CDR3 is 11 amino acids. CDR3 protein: CSASQTYEQYF. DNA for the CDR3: TGCAGTGCTAGCCAGACCTACGAGCAGTACTTC.

Here the CDR3 DNA reads TGCGCCAGCAGCGAAACGGACAGGCTTGGGGAGGGCTACACCTTC. Translation: CASSETDRLGEGYTF. The J gene is TRBJ1-2, the V gene TRBV5-1; 7 nucleotides match TRBD1. V lost 4 bases to trimming and J lost 8 bases; unmatched junction nucleotides: 14. The CDR3 covers 15 residues. CDR1 and CDR2 (germline): SGHRS, YFSETQ.

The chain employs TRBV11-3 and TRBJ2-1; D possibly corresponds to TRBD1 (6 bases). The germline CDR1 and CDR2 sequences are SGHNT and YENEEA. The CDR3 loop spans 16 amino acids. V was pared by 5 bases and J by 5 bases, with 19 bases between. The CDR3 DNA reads TGTGCCAGCAGCGCACAGGGATCCCCCTCTAACAATGAGCAGTTCTTC. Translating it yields CASSAQGSPSNNEQFF.

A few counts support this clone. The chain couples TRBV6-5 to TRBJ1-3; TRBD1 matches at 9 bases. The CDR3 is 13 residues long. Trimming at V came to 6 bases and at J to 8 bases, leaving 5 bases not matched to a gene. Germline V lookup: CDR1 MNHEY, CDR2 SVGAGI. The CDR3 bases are TGTGCCAGCAGGGGGACAGGGAGGGACACCATATATTTT. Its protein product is CASRGTGRDTIYF.

CDR3 residues: CATSIRQTNTGELFF. For the CDR3, the DNA is TGTGCCACCTCAATTCGACAGACGAACACCGGGGAGCTGTTTTTT. This sequence joins TRBV15 and TRBJ2-2; a weak D match, TRBD1 (5 bases). Deletions cut 8 bases from V and 0 bases from J, with 13 bases between. The V gene's germline CDR1 is LNHNV and CDR2 YYDKDF (reference sequence). The CDR3 contains 15 residues.

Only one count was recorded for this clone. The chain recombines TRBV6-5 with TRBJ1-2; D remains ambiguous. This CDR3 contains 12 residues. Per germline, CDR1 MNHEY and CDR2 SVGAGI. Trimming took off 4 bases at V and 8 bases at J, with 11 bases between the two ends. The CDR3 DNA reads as TGTGCCAGCAGTTCCCGATCGGGAGGCTACACCTTC. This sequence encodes CASSSRSGGYTF.

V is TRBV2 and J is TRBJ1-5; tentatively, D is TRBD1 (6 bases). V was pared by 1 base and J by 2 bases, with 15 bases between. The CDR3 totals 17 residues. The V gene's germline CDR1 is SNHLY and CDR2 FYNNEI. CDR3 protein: CASSEGKGGLGNQPQHF. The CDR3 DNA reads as TGTGCCAGCAGTGAAGGAAAGGGGGGGCTCGGCAATCAGCCCCAGCATTTT.

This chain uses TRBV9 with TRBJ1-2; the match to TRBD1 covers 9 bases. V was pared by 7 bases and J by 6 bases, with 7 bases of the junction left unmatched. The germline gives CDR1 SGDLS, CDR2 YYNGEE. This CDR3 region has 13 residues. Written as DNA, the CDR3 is TGTGCCAGCGGCACAGGGGGCGCAGATGGCTACACCTTC. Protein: CASGTGGADGYTF. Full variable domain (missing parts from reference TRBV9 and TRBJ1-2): DSGVTQTPKHLITATGQRVTLRCSPRSGDLSVYWYQQSLDQGLQFLIQYYNGEERAKGNILERFSAQQFPDLHSELNLSSLELGDSALYFCASGTGGADGYTFGSGTRLTVV.

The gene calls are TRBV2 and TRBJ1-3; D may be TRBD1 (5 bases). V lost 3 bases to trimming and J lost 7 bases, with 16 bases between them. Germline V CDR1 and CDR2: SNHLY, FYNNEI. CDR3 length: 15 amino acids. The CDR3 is CASSDRVAYRNTIYF. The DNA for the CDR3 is TGTGCCAGCAGTGACAGGGTGGCTTACAGGAACACCATATATTTT.

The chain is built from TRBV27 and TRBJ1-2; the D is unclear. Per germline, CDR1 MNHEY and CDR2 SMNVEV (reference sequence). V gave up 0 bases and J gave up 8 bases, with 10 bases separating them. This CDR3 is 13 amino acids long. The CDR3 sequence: CASSLSGDGGYTF. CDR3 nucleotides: TGTGCCAGCAGTTTATCGGGAGATGGAGGCTACACCTTC.

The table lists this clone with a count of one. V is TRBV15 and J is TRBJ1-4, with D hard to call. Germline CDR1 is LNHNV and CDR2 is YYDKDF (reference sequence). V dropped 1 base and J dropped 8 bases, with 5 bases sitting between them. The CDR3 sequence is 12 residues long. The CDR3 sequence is CATSRVGEKLFF. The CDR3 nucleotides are TGTGCCACCAGCAGAGTTGGCGAAAAACTGTTTTTT.

In nucleotides, the CDR3 is TGTGCCAGCAGTTCATCCCCGAGGGGCAATCAGCCCCAGCATTTT. As protein: CASSSSPRGNQPQHF. The chain combines TRBV27 with TRBJ1-5, with unresolved D. Germline loops: CDR1 MNHEY, CDR2 SMNVEV (reference sequence). The CDR3 has 15 amino acids. The germline V and J ends were trimmed by 4 bases and 2 bases, with 12 bases remaining between them.

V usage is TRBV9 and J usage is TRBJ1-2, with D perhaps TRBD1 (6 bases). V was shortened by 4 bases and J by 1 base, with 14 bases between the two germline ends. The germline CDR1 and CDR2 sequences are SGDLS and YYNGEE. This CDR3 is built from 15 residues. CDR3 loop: CASSPPGEGNYGYTF. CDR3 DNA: TGTGCCAGCAGCCCCCCAGGGGAGGGTAACTATGGCTACACCTTC.